The 25 T cell receptor beta chains below were found in one sample sequenced in a study of blood T cell repertoires in COVID-19. Clones were sequenced by immunoSEQ multiplex PCR, and TCRdb holds only the in-frame ones, with some missing. The sample shows some 200,000 clones, 80% to 90% of them seen only once. Source material: peripheral blood. All receptors come from a woman aged 80 or over with COVID-19, enrolled during active disease.

The rearrangement links TRBV29-1 to TRBJ2-1, with 9 bases fitting TRBD2. V gave up 3 bases and J gave up 3 bases; unmatched junction bases: 6. The CDR3 sequence is 15 residues long. Germline V gene lookup returns CDR1 SQVTM and CDR2 ANQGSEA. This CDR3 reads CSVEGTSSLYNEQFF. The CDR3 DNA is TGCAGCGTTGAGGGGACTAGCTCGCTCTACAATGAGCAGTTCTTC.

This chain connects TRBV4-3 to TRBJ2-7; 8 positions match TRBD1. J was trimmed by 2 bases and V by 3 bases; bases with no gene match: 6. The V gene's germline CDR1 is LGHNA and CDR2 YSLEER. The CDR3 runs to 15 residues. The CDR3 region has the DNA TGCGCCAGCAGCCAGGCGACAGGGGAACCCTACGAGCAGTACTTC. This translates into CASSQATGEPYEQYF.

The rearrangement links TRBV19 to TRBJ2-1; a weak D match, TRBD2 (7 bases). The germline CDR1 and CDR2 sequences are LNHDA and SQIVND (reference sequence). Trimming took 1 base from V and 3 from J, leaving 10 bases between them. The CDR3 runs 15 residues. CDR3 amino acids: CASSIGGGLYNEQFF. CDR3 sequence (DNA): TGTGCCAGTAGTATAGGGGGGGGGCTCTACAATGAGCAGTTCTTC.

The chain uses TRBV10-3 and TRBJ2-5, with D maybe TRBD2 (6 bases). V was clipped by 6 bases and J by 1 base, with 6 bases between them. The V gene's germline CDR1 is ENHRY and CDR2 SYGVKD. This CDR3 comprises 12 residues. CDR3 coding DNA: TGTGCCATCAGCGGGAGCCAAGAGACCCAGTACTTC. The encoded protein is CAISGSQETQYF.

The V call is TRBV5-5, the J call TRBJ2-1; 9 bases are a match to TRBD2. The ends lost 0 bases at V and 5 bases at J; junction bases unmatched: 0. CDR3 size: 14 residues. CDR1 and CDR2 (germline): SGHKS, YYEKEE (reference sequence). DNA for the CDR3: TGTGCCAGCAGCTTGGGACTAGCGGACAATGAGCAGTTCTTC. Translation gives CASSLGLADNEQFF.

The rearrangement uses TRBV4-3 and TRBJ1-6, with 8 bases that match TRBD1. From germline, CDR1 is LGHNA and CDR2 YSLEER. V lost 4 bases and J lost 8; bases outside the gene matches: 10. The CDR3 covers 16 residues. The CDR3 DNA reads TGCGCCAGCAGCCCAGGACAGGGACGCGTGGATTCACCCCTCCACTTT. It is translated as CASSPGQGRVDSPLHF.

The chain couples TRBV19 to TRBJ2-2; D is uncertain. Germline V gene data show CDR1 as LNHDA and CDR2 as SQIVND (reference sequence). V was trimmed by 11 bases and J by 4 bases, leaving 14 bases between them. The CDR3 covers 13 residues. CDR3 amino acids: CAVQDWLTGELFF. The CDR3 region has the DNA TGTGCCGTTCAAGATTGGCTCACCGGGGAGCTGTTTTTT.

The V and J genes are TRBV5-5 and TRBJ1-4; TRBD1 is a possible D gene (5 bases). Germline CDR1 is SGHKS and CDR2 is YYEKEE (reference sequence). V lost 0 bases to trimming and J lost 0 bases, with 9 bases between them. The CDR3 covers 16 residues. The CDR3: CASSLEQATTNEKLFF. CDR3 DNA: TGTGCCAGCAGCTTGGAACAGGCTACAACTAATGAAAAACTGTTTTTT.

The rearrangement links TRBV28 to TRBJ2-2, with 14 bases fitting TRBD2. Germline V gene data show CDR1 as MDHEN and CDR2 as SYDVKM. The CDR3 is 18 residues long. The V segment lost 4 bases and the J segment 3 bases; nucleotides outside the gene matches: 7. This CDR3 is CASSSPGLAGVDTGELFF. The DNA of the CDR3 is TGTGCCAGCAGTTCTCCGGGACTAGCGGGAGTCGACACCGGGGAGCTGTTTTTT.

The chain uses TRBV11-2 and TRBJ1-1; D unresolved. CDR1 is SGHAT, CDR2 FQNNGV, per germline. The CDR3 totals 14 residues. With 4 bases removed from V and 0 bases from J, the gap between germline ends came to 9 bases. The chain's CDR3 is CASSSRMMNTEAFF. The CDR3 coding sequence is TGTGCCAGCAGCTCCAGGATGATGAACACTGAAGCTTTCTTT.

This clone was recorded only once. The chain is built from TRBV25-1 and TRBJ1-6; TRBD1 agrees at 8 bases. V shed 8 bases and J 10 bases; nucleotides not matched to a gene: 16. The germline V gene encodes CDR1 MGHDK and CDR2 SYGVNS. The CDR3 consists of 16 residues. The CDR3 DNA is TGTGCCAGCGGAAGATATACCGGGACAGGTGAATCACCCCTCCACTTT. Translated, it gives CASGRYTGTGESPLHF.

This sequence joins TRBV15 and TRBJ2-4, with D tentatively TRBD2 (6 bases). The germline V and J ends were trimmed by 6 bases and 6 bases, with 15 bases remaining between them. Per the germline V gene, CDR1 is LNHNV and CDR2 is YYDKDF (reference sequence). This CDR3 region has 14 residues. DNA for the CDR3: TGTGCCACCAGACTTGGCTACGGGGGAAACATTCAGTACTTC. Translation gives CATRLGYGGNIQYF.

The V call is TRBV19, the J call TRBJ2-7; 8 bases are shared with TRBD1. Germline CDR1 and CDR2: LNHDA and SQIVND (reference sequence). After removal of 5 bases from V and 5 bases from J, the junction contained 8 bases not matched to a gene. The length of the CDR3 is 14 residues. The CDR3 DNA reads TGTGCCAGTAGTCCGGACAGGGTTCGGGACGAGCAGTACTTC. Translating gives CASSPDRVRDEQYF.

The sample holds a few counts of this clone. The chain recombines TRBV7-2 with TRBJ2-3; D ambiguous. The CDR3 has 12 residues. CDR1 is SGHTA, CDR2 FQGNSA, per germline. V was clipped by 0 bases and J by 7 bases, with 5 bases between them. The DNA for the CDR3 is TGTGCCAGCAGCTTAGCTGAGAATACGCAGTATTTT. Residues: CASSLAENTQYF.

This clone was detected only once. The V call is TRBV2, the J call TRBJ2-2; 12 bases are shared with TRBD2. The trim removed 6 bases at V and 9 bases at J, leaving 14 bases unmatched. CDR3 length: 17 amino acids. Germline V lookup: CDR1 SNHLY, CDR2 FYNNEI. CDR3: CASSPGLAGPTTRELFF. CDR3 nucleotides: TGTGCCAGCAGCCCGGGACTAGCGGGCCCTACGACCCGGGAGCTGTTTTTT.

The chain combines TRBV5-1 with TRBJ1-2, with 8 bases matching TRBD1. This CDR3 comprises 14 residues. With V trimmed by 2 bases and J by 6 bases, 6 bases remained unmatched. Germline V gene sequence: CDR1 SGHRS, CDR2 YFSETQ. The CDR3 region is CASSFLQGAHGYTF. The CDR3, as DNA: TGCGCCAGCAGCTTTCTTCAGGGGGCTCATGGCTACACCTTC.

The sample holds one count of this clone. This chain joins TRBV5-1 and TRBJ2-1, with D unresolved. The CDR3 covers 16 residues. V lost 0 bases, J lost 1 base, and 11 bases lay in between. Germline CDR1 and CDR2: SGHRS and YFSETQ. The CDR3, as DNA: TGCGCCAGCAGCTTGGGAGGCCTATCATCCTACAATGAGCAGTTCTTC. This codes for CASSLGGLSSYNEQFF.

The chain has TRBV14 and TRBJ1-2; 9 nucleotides line up with TRBD1. V lost 1 base and J lost 5; bases outside the gene matches: 2. Germline CDR1 is SGHDN and CDR2 is FVKESK. This CDR3 is built from 14 residues. The CDR3 DNA sequence: TGTGCCAGCAGCCAAGTGACAGGGGGGTATGGCTACACCTTC. Amino acids: CASSQVTGGYGYTF.

The CDR3 coding sequence is TGTGCCACCAGCAGATCGGACAGGGGTAGCACTGAAGCTTTCTTT. Its protein is CATSRSDRGSTEAFF. The rearrangement joins TRBV15 to TRBJ1-1; 9 nucleotides match TRBD1. CDR3 length equals 15 residues. Trimming at V came to 2 bases and at J to 4 bases, leaving 5 bases not matched to a gene. Per the germline V gene, CDR1 is LNHNV and CDR2 is YYDKDF (reference sequence). Complete variable domain (other parts from reference TRBV15 and TRBJ1-1): DAMVIQNPRYQVTQFGKPVTLSCSQTLNHNVMYWYQQKSSQAPKLLFHYYDKDFNNEADTPDNFQSRRPNTSFCFLDIRSPGLGDTAMYLCATSRSDRGSTEAFFGQGTRLTVV.

The chain has TRBV7-2 and TRBJ2-7; TRBD1 agrees at 7 bases. This CDR3 spans 14 amino acids. CDR1 is SGHTA, CDR2 FQGNSA, per germline. The ends lost 0 bases at V and 9 bases at J; junction bases unmatched: 8. The CDR3, as DNA: TGTGCCAGCAGCTTAGCCAGACAGGGTTCCGCGCAGTACTTC. Residues: CASSLARQGSAQYF.

The chain recombines TRBV20-1 with TRBJ1-1; 8 positions match TRBD1. The CDR3 length is 11 residues. Germline V gene lookup returns CDR1 DFQATT and CDR2 SNEGSKA (reference sequence). DNA of the CDR3: TGCAGCGTACAGGGGGGCACTGAAGCTTTCTTT. The encoded protein is CSVQGGTEAFF.

The chain combines TRBV7-9 with TRBJ1-1; maybe TRBD1 (5 bases). The ends were cut back, 5 bases at V and 1 base at J, with 17 bases in the middle. CDR3 size: 16 residues. Germline V gene sequence: CDR1 SEHNR, CDR2 FQNEAQ (reference sequence). CDR3 coding DNA: TGTGCCAGCAGCCCGCTTCCCCGGACAACGAACACTGAAGCTTTCTTT. Translating it yields CASSPLPRTTNTEAFF.

The chain links TRBV7-2 to TRBJ1-1, with 7 bases that match TRBD1. The CDR3 totals 13 residues. Per the germline V gene, CDR1 is SGHTA and CDR2 is FQGNSA. The V segment lost 3 bases and the J segment 5 bases; nucleotides outside the gene matches: 3. For the CDR3, the DNA is TGTGCCAGCAGCTTTCAGGGGGGAACTGAAGCTTTCTTT. Translating it yields CASSFQGGTEAFF.

This clone was seen once. The genes are TRBV4-3 and TRBJ2-7; TRBD2 matches 7 bases. The germline V gene encodes CDR1 LGHNA and CDR2 YSLEER. J lost 5 bases, V lost 1 base, and 14 bases had no gene match. The CDR3 is 17 amino acids. The CDR3 reads CASSQGGTKLLGNEQYF. For the CDR3, the DNA is TGCGCCAGCAGCCAAGGAGGGACTAAGCTCTTGGGCAACGAGCAGTACTTC.

The chain carries TRBV5-4 and TRBJ2-2; 14 positions agree with TRBD2. This CDR3 region has 18 residues. The germline V gene encodes CDR1 SGHNT and CDR2 YYREEE (reference sequence). With V trimmed by 4 bases and J by 8 bases, 13 bases remained unmatched. DNA of the CDR3: TGTGCCAGCAGCCGAAAACCGGGACTAGCGGGAGTAGGGGGGGAGCTGTTTTTT. This translates into CASSRKPGLAGVGGELFF.